These 16 T cell receptor beta chains were all obtained from the same sample, sequenced in a study of blood T cell repertoires in COVID-19. Repertoires were generated with immunoSEQ multiplex PCR, while TCRdb's copy carries only in-frame clones and drops some. The sample carries about 72,000 clones, around 86% recorded once. Material for sequencing was peripheral blood. Receptor source: a man aged 25-45 years with acute or convalescent COVID-19.

The J gene is TRBJ2-1, the V gene TRBV7-7; 14 positions agree with TRBD2. Per germline, CDR1 SSHAT and CDR2 FNYEAQ (reference sequence). The CDR3 is 17 residues long. The ends lost 3 bases at V and 8 bases at J; junction bases unmatched: 9. Written as DNA, the CDR3 is TGTGCCAGCAGCTTGGGACTAGCGGGAGCCACCTCTCATGAGCAGTTCTTC. This translates into CASSLGLAGATSHEQFF.

This clone was seen just once. The chain couples TRBV7-8 to TRBJ2-3; tentative D call: TRBD1 (6 bases). Trimming removed 1 base from V and 8 bases from J, with 10 bases in between. The CDR3 length is 13 residues. The germline CDR1 and CDR2 sequences are SGHVS and FQNEAQ. Here the CDR3 DNA reads TGTGCCAGCAGCTTAGTGGGGGCGGGTACGCAGTATTTT. This gives the protein CASSLVGAGTQYF.

The genes are TRBV5-1 and TRBJ1-1, with D possibly being TRBD1 (5 bases). V was shortened by 0 bases and J by 1 base, with 7 bases between the two germline ends. The V gene's germline CDR1 is SGHRS and CDR2 YFSETQ. The CDR3 runs to 14 residues. The DNA for the CDR3 is TGCGCCAGCAGCTTGGGGGGCACGAACACTGAAGCTTTCTTT. It codes for CASSLGGTNTEAFF.

The V call is TRBV7-9, the J call TRBJ2-2, with D possibly TRBD2 on 6 matching bases. V dropped 7 bases and J dropped 3 bases, with 18 bases sitting between them. Germline V lookup: CDR1 SEHNR, CDR2 FQNEAQ (reference sequence). CDR3 length: 16 amino acids. The chain's CDR3 is CASTPISGGDTGELFF. CDR3 nucleotide sequence: TGTGCCAGCACCCCGATTAGCGGAGGGGACACCGGGGAGCTGTTTTTT.

The table lists this clone with a count of one. The rearrangement links TRBV27 to TRBJ1-5; no clear D gene. Germline CDR1 reads MNHEY; CDR2 reads SMNVEV (reference sequence). Between the trimmed V and J ends, which lost 3 bases and 7 bases, there was a span of 13 bases. The CDR3 spans 14 residues. The CDR3 sequence is CASSFWGGNQPQHF. The CDR3, as DNA: TGTGCCAGCAGTTTCTGGGGAGGGAACCAGCCCCAGCATTTT.

This rearrangement joins TRBV6-5 to TRBJ2-7; a weak D match, TRBD1 (6 bases). There are 14 residues in the CDR3. Germline CDR1 MNHEY, CDR2 SVGAGI. Trimming removed 6 bases at V and 0 bases at J, with 12 bases between. CDR3 DNA: TGTGCCAGCAGGATGACAGGAACCTCCTACGAGCAGTACTTC. This sequence encodes CASRMTGTSYEQYF.

In this sample, this clone turned up a few times. The chain joins TRBV6-9 to TRBJ1-4; no firm D call. The CDR3 runs 13 residues. Between the trimmed V and J ends, which lost 8 bases and 8 bases, there was a span of 15 bases. Germline CDR1 is MNHGY and CDR2 is SVAAGI. CDR3 in DNA: TGTGCCAGCCGGGTCAGCGGCTCGGAAAAACTGTTTTTT. Translating it yields CASRVSGSEKLFF.

The rearrangement uses TRBV28 and TRBJ1-2; 8 bases agree with TRBD1. Per the germline V gene, CDR1 is MDHEN and CDR2 is SYDVKM. The V and J ends lost 5 bases and 6 bases, in that order; junction bases with no gene match: 14. The CDR3 totals 16 residues. The CDR3 DNA sequence: TGTGCCAGCAGTGGATATAAGACAACAGGGGGTGATGGCTACACCTTC. It yields the protein CASSGYKTTGGDGYTF.

This chain uses TRBV18 with TRBJ1-1; D call uncertain. The CDR3 is 13 amino acids. CDR1 KGHSH and CDR2 LQKENI come from the germline V gene. Deletions cut 2 bases from V and 2 bases from J, with 6 bases between. CDR3 nucleotide sequence: TGTGCCAGCTCACCAACAGACAACACTGAAGCTTTCTTT. Translating gives CASSPTDNTEAFF.

The J gene is TRBJ1-5, the V gene TRBV6-5, with D tentatively TRBD1 (6 bases). CDR3 size: 13 residues. Trimming stripped 5 bases from V and 4 bases from J, with 9 bases between. Looked up from germline, CDR1 is MNHEY and CDR2 is SVGAGI. The CDR3 loop reads CASSRQVNQPQHF. CDR3 DNA: TGTGCCAGCAGTCGACAGGTTAATCAGCCCCAGCATTTT.

This chain connects TRBV4-1 to TRBJ2-2; 10 positions match TRBD2. The CDR3 extends over 16 amino acids. V lost 4 bases, J lost 5 bases, and 7 bases stayed unmatched. Germline CDR1 reads MGHRA; CDR2 reads YSYEKL. For the CDR3, the DNA is TGCGCCAGCAGCCTTGCAGCGGGAGGGGTGACCGGGGAGCTGTTTTTT. This codes for CASSLAAGGVTGELFF.

The rearrangement uses TRBV6-5 and TRBJ2-2; TRBD2 matches 9 bases. This CDR3 contains 14 residues. The J segment lost 5 bases and the V segment lost 6 bases, leaving 4 bases of the junction unmatched. Germline V gene data show CDR1 as MNHEY and CDR2 as SVGAGI. Written as DNA, the CDR3 is TGTGCCAGCAGGGTAGCGGGGGCAACCGGGGAGCTGTTTTTT. Amino acids: CASRVAGATGELFF.

The V call is TRBV20-1, the J call TRBJ2-7, with 8 nucleotides matching TRBD2. Losses at the gene ends were 7 bases for V and 12 bases for J; bases not matched to a gene: 11. From germline, CDR1 is DFQATT and CDR2 SNEGSKA (reference sequence). The CDR3 has 11 residues. The CDR3 here is CSVPKAGVLYF. The CDR3 coding sequence is TGCAGTGTTCCTAAAGCGGGAGTGCTGTACTTC.

This clone showed up just a few times. The J gene is TRBJ2-3, the V gene TRBV6-2 or TRBV6-3; maybe TRBD2 (5 bases). Trimming removed 4 bases from V and 0 bases from J, with 5 bases in between. This CDR3 has 13 amino acids. Germline V lookup: CDR1 MNHEY, CDR2 SVGEGT. The CDR3 loop is CASSWTSTDTQYF. The CDR3 DNA is TGTGCCAGCAGTTGGACTAGCACAGATACGCAGTATTTT.

The chain joins TRBV28 to TRBJ2-7; no firm D call. This CDR3 comprises 13 residues. V was trimmed by 1 base and J by 6 bases, leaving 10 bases between them. CDR1 is MDHEN, CDR2 SYDVKM, per germline. CDR3 protein: CASSLSSGFEQYF. DNA of the CDR3: TGTGCCAGCAGTTTATCGTCCGGGTTCGAGCAGTACTTC.

The chain recombines TRBV6-1 with TRBJ2-1, with D perhaps matching TRBD2 (5 bases). This CDR3 has 17 amino acids. Germline-derived CDR1 and CDR2 are MNHNS and SASEGT. V lost 2 bases and J lost 0, with 14 bases in between. In nucleotides, the CDR3 is TGTGCCAGCAGTGAAAACGACGCGGGCAGCTCCTACAATGAGCAGTTCTTC. Translation gives CASSENDAGSSYNEQFF.